This T cell receptor beta chain originates from a study of blood T cell repertoires in COVID-19. Study details: The samples span acute and convalescent COVID-19 from the United States, Italy and Spain. T cells, B-cell-depleted T cells, or PBMCs provided the cDNA or gDNA that served as material.

The V gene lost 2 bases and the J gene lost 0 bases, with 14 bases spanning the gap. Germline CDR1 KGHSH, CDR2 LQKENI. This CDR3 is 16 amino acids long. Original processing notes: Amplification from reference gene primers served as the basis for estimated nucleated cell counts. The repertoire was sequenced with immunoSEQ multiplex PCR; TCRdb's copy has only in-frame clones and lacks some. For V, J and clone size, that table is used; D and trimming come from the DNA. The table shows about 340,000 clones, with about 86% occurring only once. This clone was seen a single time. The chain links TRBV18 to TRBJ2-7, with TRBD2 as a possible D gene (7 bases). This TCR came from a man between 25 and 39 years old with active or convalescent COVID-19. Material: peripheral blood. CDR3 in DNA: TGTGCCAGCTCACCAGGCGGGGGCCCCCACTCCTACGAGCAGTACTTC. Translated, it gives CASSPGGGPHSYEQYF.